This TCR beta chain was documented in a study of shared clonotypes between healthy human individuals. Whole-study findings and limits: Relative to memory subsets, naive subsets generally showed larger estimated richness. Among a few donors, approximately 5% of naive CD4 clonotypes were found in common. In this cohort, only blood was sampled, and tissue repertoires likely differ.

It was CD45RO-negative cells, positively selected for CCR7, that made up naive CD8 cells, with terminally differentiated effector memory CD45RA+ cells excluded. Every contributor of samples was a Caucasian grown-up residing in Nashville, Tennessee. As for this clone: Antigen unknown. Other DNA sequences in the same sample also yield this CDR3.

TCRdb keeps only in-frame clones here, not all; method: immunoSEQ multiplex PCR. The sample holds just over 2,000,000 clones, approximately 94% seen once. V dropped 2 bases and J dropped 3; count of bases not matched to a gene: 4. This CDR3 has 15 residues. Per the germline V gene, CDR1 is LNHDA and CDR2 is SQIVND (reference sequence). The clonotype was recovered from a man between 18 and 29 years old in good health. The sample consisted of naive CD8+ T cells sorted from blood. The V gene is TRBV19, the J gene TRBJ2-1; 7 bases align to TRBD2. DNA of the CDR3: TGTGCCAGTAGTATAAGCGGCGGGAGCTACAATGAGCAGTTCTTC. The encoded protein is CASSISGGSYNEQFF.